These T cell receptor beta chains were read from a single sample in a study of blood T cells in healthy people across ages. TCRdb recomputed calls from the 5' RACE reads with MiXCR, one row per CDR3 protein. The table shows 1.5 million to 2 million distinct CDR3 sequences, with 49% occurring only once. Sequenced sample: blood. These receptors were obtained from a woman aged 35 to 49 in good health. CDR3s include the opening cysteine and the closing phenylalanine or tryptophan. The order of the fields is V gene, D gene, J gene, clone size, CDR3 protein, CDR3 DNA. The D gene is left open where the match is weak. Expanded clones are given a class, and other clones once, few, many or no size at all.

TRBV20-1,-,TRBJ1-6,-,CSAKGVSPLHF,TGCAGTGCTAAAGGTGTTTCACCCCTCCACTTT
TRBV20-1,-,TRBJ2-4,-,CSATNPSNWAKNIQYF,TGCAGTGCTACCAACCCCAGTAATTGGGCCAAAAACATTCAGTACTTC
TRBV29-1,TRBD2,TRBJ2-1,once,CSGGTSNEQFF,TGCAGCGGCGGGACTAGCAATGAGCAGTTCTTC
TRBV24-1,TRBD2,TRBJ2-5,few,CATSELAGGQETQYF,TGTGCCACCAGTGAACTAGCGGGGGGCCAAGAGACCCAGTACTTC
TRBV5-1,TRBD1,TRBJ2-5,-,CASSRRGTGQQETQYF,TGCGCCAGCAGTCGCCGGGGGACAGGACAACAAGAGACCCAGTACTTC
TRBV6-2/TRBV6-3,TRBD1,TRBJ2-3,-,CASSYWDRGTDTQYF,TGTGCCAGCAGTTACTGGGACAGGGGCACAGATACGCAGTATTTT
TRBV9,TRBD1,TRBJ1-6,once,CASSVGNRGANSPLHF,TGTGCCAGCAGCGTTGGCAACAGGGGCGCGAATTCACCCCTCCACTTT
TRBV5-1,TRBD1,TRBJ2-3,few,CASSIDRGSDTQYF,TGCGCCAGCAGCATAGACAGGGGCTCAGATACGCAGTATTTT
TRBV15,TRBD1,TRBJ2-1,-,CATSREQGGQFF,TGTGCCACCAGCAGAGAACAGGGGGGGCAGTTCTTC
TRBV27,TRBD1,TRBJ1-2,-,CASSLYGTGANYGYTF,TGTGCCAGCAGTTTATACGGGACAGGGGCTAACTATGGCTACACCTTC
TRBV29-1,TRBD1,TRBJ2-5,few,CSVLGDSWAVQETQYF,TGCAGCGTTCTCGGGGACAGTTGGGCGGTACAAGAGACCCAGTACTTC
TRBV2,-,TRBJ1-2,-,CASSEFPWGGEAKRYGYTF,TGTGCCAGCAGTGAATTTCCTTGGGGGGGCGAAGCTAAACGCTATGGCTACACCTTC
TRBV4-2,-,TRBJ2-7,-,CASSQGDWPYEQYF,TGTGCCAGCAGCCAAGGGGACTGGCCCTACGAGCAGTACTTC
TRBV7-2,TRBD1,TRBJ1-6,few,CASSPPDRGYSPLHF,TGTGCCAGCAGCCCCCCGGACAGGGGATATTCACCCCTCCACTTT
TRBV6-6,-,TRBJ2-5,-,CASNPQVQETQYF,TGTGCCAGCAATCCCCAGGTACAAGAGACCCAGTACTTC
TRBV28,-,TRBJ1-6,-,CPPGGLPRAGNSPLHF,TGTCCCCCGGGGGGCCTACCGAGGGCCGGTAATTCACCCCTCCACTTT
TRBV2,TRBD2,TRBJ2-3,-,CASSFSQGLAGKDTQYF,TGTGCCAGCAGTTTTTCCCAAGGGCTAGCGGGGAAGGATACGCAGTATTTT
TRBV28,-,TRBJ2-7,-,CASSPWPLYEQYF,TGTGCCAGCAGTCCCTGGCCCCTCTACGAGCAGTACTTC
TRBV2,-,TRBJ1-6,-,CASKSPGGNSPLHF,TGTGCCAGCAAGTCCCCCGGCGGTAATTCACCCCTCCACTTT
TRBV28,TRBD1,TRBJ2-2,-,CASSLTGTGNTGELFF,TGTGCCAGCAGCTTGACCGGGACAGGGAACACCGGGGAGCTGTTTTTT
TRBV20-1,TRBD2,TRBJ2-3,-,CSARDGRGERLDTQYF,TGCAGTGCTAGAGATGGCCGGGGGGAAAGATTAGATACGCAGTATTTT
TRBV6-5,TRBD2,TRBJ2-3,few,CASSYSSSGDTDTQYF,TGTGCCAGCAGTTACTCGAGTAGCGGGGACACAGATACGCAGTATTTT
TRBV20-1,TRBD2,TRBJ2-5,-,CSANLAGGRVETQYF,TGCAGTGCTAACCTAGCGGGGGGGCGGGTCGAGACCCAGTACTTC
TRBV5-1,TRBD1,TRBJ2-7,-,CASRGTGRLEQYF,TGCGCCAGCAGGGGGACAGGTCGTCTCGAGCAGTACTTC
TRBV28,-,TRBJ2-5,-,CASSLSGGVIQETQYF,TGTGCCAGCAGTTTATCGGGCGGGGTAATCCAAGAGACCCAGTACTTT
TRBV4-3,TRBD1,TRBJ2-7,-,CASSQDRRDRGDEQYF,TGCGCCAGCAGCCAAGATCGACGGGACAGGGGCGACGAGCAGTACTTC
TRBV14,-,TRBJ1-2,-,CASSRTSYSYTF,TGTGCCAGCAGCCGAACCAGCTATAGCTACACCTTC
TRBV29-1,-,TRBJ2-7,-,CSVEGAQGVRDEQYF,TGCAGCGTTGAAGGGGCGCAGGGCGTTAGGGACGAGCAGTACTTC
TRBV7-2,TRBD2,TRBJ2-1,few,CASSNRLAGGNEQFF,TGTGCCAGCAGCAATCGACTAGCGGGGGGAAATGAGCAGTTCTTC
TRBV5-1,-,TRBJ2-5,few,CASSLDSEETQYF,TGCGCCAGCAGCTTGGATTCCGAGGAGACCCAGTACTTC
TRBV20-1,-,TRBJ2-5,few,CSAAPTLQETQYF,TGCAGTGCTGCCCCAACTCTCCAAGAGACCCAGTACTTC
TRBV3-1,-,TRBJ2-3,once,CASSPPEHDTQYF,TGTGCCAGCAGCCCCCCTGAGCATGATACGCAGTATTTT
TRBV6-5,-,TRBJ2-3,-,CATRWTLTSTDTQYF,TGTGCCACCAGATGGACCCTGACTAGCACAGATACGCAGTATTTT
TRBV18,TRBD2,TRBJ2-1,once,CASSPGRGGNEQFF,TGTGCCAGCTCACCGGGCCGGGGGGGCAATGAGCAGTTCTTC
TRBV7-2,TRBD2,TRBJ2-1,-,CASSRTSGGAPPYNEQFF,TGTGCCAGCAGCCGGACTAGCGGGGGGGCCCCCCCCTACAATGAGCAGTTCTTC
TRBV3-1,-,TRBJ1-2,-,CASSQDPRGYGYTF,TGTGCCAGCAGCCAAGACCCCAGGGGCTATGGCTACACCTTC
TRBV3-1,TRBD2,TRBJ2-7,-,CASSPRGLAGGGEQYF,TGTGCCAGCAGCCCGCGGGGACTAGCGGGGGGTGGTGAGCAGTACTTC
TRBV5-1,-,TRBJ2-1,-,CANSPSVLARNEQFF,TGCGCCAACAGCCCCTCTGTATTAGCACGCAATGAGCAGTTCTTC
TRBV9,-,TRBJ1-2,-,CASKDYYGYTF,TGTGCCAGCAAGGACTACTATGGCTACACCTTC
TRBV4-2,-,TRBJ1-6,-,CASSQRSTGFGNSPLHF,TGTGCCAGCAGCCAACGATCAACAGGTTTCGGAAATTCACCCCTCCACTTT
TRBV5-1,TRBD2,TRBJ2-5,-,CASSLLGGNTQETQYF,TGCGCCAGCAGCTTGCTCGGGGGGAACACCCAAGAGACCCAGTACTTC
TRBV4-1,TRBD1,TRBJ2-1,-,CASTRQGQYNEQFF,TGCGCCAGCACCAGACAGGGACAGTACAATGAGCAGTTCTTC
TRBV20-1,TRBD2,TRBJ2-1,-,CSARDQTSGGNEQFF,TGCAGTGCTAGAGATCAGACTAGCGGGGGTAATGAGCAGTTCTTC
TRBV6-6,-,TRBJ2-5,-,CASSYSGRPYQETQYF,TGTGCCAGCAGTTACTCGGGCAGGCCGTACCAAGAGACCCAGTACTTC
TRBV5-1,-,TRBJ2-1,-,CASSPGNPQSYNEQFF,TGCGCCAGCAGCCCCGGGAACCCCCAATCCTACAATGAGCAGTTCTTC
TRBV6-5,-,TRBJ1-4,-,CASSFGGLGGHEKLFF,TGTGCCAGCAGTTTTGGGGGGCTCGGGGGCCATGAAAAACTGTTTTTT
TRBV29-1,-,TRBJ2-7,-,CSVGAGGVSYGQYF,TGCAGCGTTGGGGCAGGCGGAGTCTCCTACGGGCAGTACTTC
TRBV20-1,-,TRBJ2-3,-,CSARVGNFGTDTQYF,TGCAGTGCTAGGGTTGGGAATTTCGGCACAGATACGCAGTATTTT
TRBV4-1,-,TRBJ1-5,-,CASSQGRGTHQPQHF,TGCGCCAGCAGCCAAGGGCGGGGCACCCATCAGCCCCAGCATTTT
TRBV6-2/TRBV6-3,-,TRBJ2-5,-,CASSNEAGKSQETQYF,TGTGCCAGCAGTAATGAAGCCGGGAAAAGCCAAGAGACCCAGTACTTC
TRBV25-1,TRBD1,TRBJ2-5,few,CASAQGATETQYF,TGTGCCAGCGCACAGGGGGCCACAGAGACCCAGTACTTC
TRBV11-2,-,TRBJ2-5,-,CASSLEQLETQYF,TGTGCCAGCAGCTTAGAACAGCTGGAGACCCAGTACTTC
TRBV10-1,-,TRBJ2-3,few,CASSDNGDGDTQYF,TGCGCCAGCAGTGATAACGGGGATGGAGATACGCAGTATTTT
TRBV2,-,TRBJ1-4,few,CASSGVEKLFF,TGTGCCAGCAGTGGAGTCGAAAAACTGTTTTTT
TRBV10-2,TRBD1,TRBJ1-5,-,CASSDGTVNQPQHF,TGCGCCAGCAGCGATGGGACAGTAAATCAGCCCCAGCATTTT
TRBV14,-,TRBJ1-1,-,CASSPGVRITEAFF,TGTGCCAGCAGCCCCGGGGTCCGGATCACTGAAGCTTTCTTT
TRBV29-1,-,TRBJ2-1,many,CSVGVNEQFF,TGCAGCGTTGGAGTGAATGAGCAGTTCTTC
TRBV6-2/TRBV6-3,-,TRBJ2-5,-,CASSYHTIQETQYF,TGTGCCAGCAGTTACCACACCATCCAAGAGACCCAGTACTTC
TRBV18,-,TRBJ2-5,many,CASSPGHQETQYF,TGTGCCAGCAGCCCAGGACACCAAGAGACCCAGTACTTC